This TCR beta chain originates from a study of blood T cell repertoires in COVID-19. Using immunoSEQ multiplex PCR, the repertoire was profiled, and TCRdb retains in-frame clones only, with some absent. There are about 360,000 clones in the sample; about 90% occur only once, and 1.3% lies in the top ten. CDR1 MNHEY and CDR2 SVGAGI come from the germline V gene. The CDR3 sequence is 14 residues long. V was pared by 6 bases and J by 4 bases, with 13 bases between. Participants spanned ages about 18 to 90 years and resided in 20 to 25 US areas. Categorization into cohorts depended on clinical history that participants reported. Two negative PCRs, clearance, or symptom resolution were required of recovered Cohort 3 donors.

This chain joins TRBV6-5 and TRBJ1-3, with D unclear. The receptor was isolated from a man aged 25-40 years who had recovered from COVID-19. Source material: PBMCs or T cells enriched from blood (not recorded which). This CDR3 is CASRVGAPGNTIYF. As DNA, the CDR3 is TGTGCCAGCAGAGTGGGCGCTCCGGGAAACACCATATATTTT.